This TCR beta chain emerged from a study of PD-1 blockade in mismatch repair-deficient tumors. Study-wide findings and caveats: Tumor-resident clones, often undetectable pretreatment in blood, expanded then contracted after pembrolizumab.

The CDR3 covers 12 residues. Germline CDR1 reads MNHNS; CDR2 reads SASEGT. Trimming removed 2 bases at V and 11 bases at J, with 10 bases between. The method was immunoSEQ multiplex PCR; TCRdb's version includes in-frame clones alone and lacks a portion of them. The sample includes about 14,000 clones, around 87% of them seen just once. Time point reported: approximately 10-day in vitro stimulation with candidate neoantigen peptide 6. Cells were stimulated nine to eleven days with each of roughly seven ELISpot-reactive neoantigens. Baseline for clone expansion was a parallel culture with no peptide. For this clone: What it binds is unknown.

The sequencing here drew on cells cultured in vitro, taken from a patient treated with pembrolizumab. The rearrangement joins TRBV6-1 to TRBJ1-5; D is undetermined. The receptor was derived from an adult with mismatch repair-deficient cancer. CDR3 nucleotide sequence: TGTGCCAGCAGTGAATTGACGACTACCCAGCATTTT. This sequence encodes CASSELTTTQHF.